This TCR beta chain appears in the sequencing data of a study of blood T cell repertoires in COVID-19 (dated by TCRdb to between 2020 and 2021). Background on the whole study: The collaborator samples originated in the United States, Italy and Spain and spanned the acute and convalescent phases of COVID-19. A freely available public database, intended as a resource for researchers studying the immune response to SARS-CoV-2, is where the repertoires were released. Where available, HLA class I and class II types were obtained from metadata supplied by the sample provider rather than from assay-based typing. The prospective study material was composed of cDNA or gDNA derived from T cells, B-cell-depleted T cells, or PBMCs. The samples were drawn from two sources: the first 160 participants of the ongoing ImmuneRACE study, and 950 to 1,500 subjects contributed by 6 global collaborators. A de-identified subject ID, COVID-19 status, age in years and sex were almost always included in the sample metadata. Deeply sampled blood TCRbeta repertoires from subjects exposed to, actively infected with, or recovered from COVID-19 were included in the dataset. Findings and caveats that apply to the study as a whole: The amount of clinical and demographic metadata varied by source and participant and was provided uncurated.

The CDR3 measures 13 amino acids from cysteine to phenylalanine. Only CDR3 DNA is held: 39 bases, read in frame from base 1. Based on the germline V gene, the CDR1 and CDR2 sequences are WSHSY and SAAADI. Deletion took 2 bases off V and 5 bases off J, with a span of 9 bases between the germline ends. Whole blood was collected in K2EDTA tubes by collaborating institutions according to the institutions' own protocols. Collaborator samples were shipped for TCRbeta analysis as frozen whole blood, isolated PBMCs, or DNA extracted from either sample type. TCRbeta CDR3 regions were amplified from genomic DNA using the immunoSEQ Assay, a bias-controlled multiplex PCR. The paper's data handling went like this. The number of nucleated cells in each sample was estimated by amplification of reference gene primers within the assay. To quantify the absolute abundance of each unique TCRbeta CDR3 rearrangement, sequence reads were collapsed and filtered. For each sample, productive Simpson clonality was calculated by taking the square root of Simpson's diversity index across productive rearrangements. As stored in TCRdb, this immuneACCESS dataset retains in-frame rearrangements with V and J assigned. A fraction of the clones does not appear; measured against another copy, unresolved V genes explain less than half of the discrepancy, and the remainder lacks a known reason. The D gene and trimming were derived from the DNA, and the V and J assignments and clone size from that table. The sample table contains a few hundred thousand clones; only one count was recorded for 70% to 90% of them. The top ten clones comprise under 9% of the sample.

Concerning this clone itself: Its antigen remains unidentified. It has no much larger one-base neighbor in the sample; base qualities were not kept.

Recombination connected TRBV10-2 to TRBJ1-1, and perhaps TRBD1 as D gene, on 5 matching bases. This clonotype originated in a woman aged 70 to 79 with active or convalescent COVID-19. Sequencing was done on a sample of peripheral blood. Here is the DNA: TGCGCCAGCAGTGAGGCCAGGGTTACTGAAGCTTTCTTT. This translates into CASSEARVTEAFF.